This record concerns one T cell receptor (beta chain) sequence. Using immunoSEQ multiplex PCR, the repertoire was profiled, and TCRdb retains in-frame clones only, with some absent. The sample contains about 58,000 clones, approximately 89% of which appear only once. This entry is derived from a study of control samples from healthy donors and cancer patients. This CDR3 has 11 residues. Looked up from germline, CDR1 is LGHDT and CDR2 is YNNKEL (reference sequence). The ends were cut back, 1 base at V and 4 bases at J, with 1 base in the middle. The sequenced sample consisted of PBMCs. The TCR originated in an older woman with lung cancer. The gene calls are TRBV3-1 (or the pseudogene TRBV3-2) and TRBJ2-5; unclear D gene. The CDR3 DNA reads as TGTGCCAGCAGCCAAGTAGAGACCCAGTACTTC. Translation gives CASSQVETQYF.